This T cell receptor beta chain emerged from a study of T cell responses to AZD1222 COVID-19 vaccine. Study results and caveats: Spike-specific TCR breadth rose after two AZD1222 doses, and depth rose as well. The donor cohort was predominantly white British with a female majority, and clonal diversity may have been underestimated.

V dropped 3 bases and J dropped 10 bases, with 13 bases sitting between them. The length of the CDR3 is 13 residues. Germline loops: CDR1 LNHDA, CDR2 SQIVND (reference sequence). The protocol was immunoSEQ multiplex PCR, while the TCRdb copy is restricted to in-frame clones and leaves out a portion. The sample lists more than 70,000 clones, about 90% occurring once. Remarks on this clone: What it recognizes is unknown.

The receptor was derived from an adult in good health. The specimen was peripheral blood, collected on day 0 of AZD1222 vaccination. The V call is TRBV19, the J call TRBJ2-1, with D hard to call. Here the CDR3 reads CASSIEYPREQFF. For the CDR3, the DNA is TGTGCCAGTAGTATCGAATACCCCAGAGAGCAGTTCTTC.